A selection of T cell receptor beta chains follows, all from one sample in a study of blood T cell repertoires in COVID-19. Only in-frame clones appear in the TCRdb table, and some are missing; sequencing was by immunoSEQ multiplex PCR. The repertoire consists of around 450,000 clones, with approximately 90% occurring once and the leading ten covering 0.7%. The sequencing sample was made of PBMCs or T cells enriched from blood (not recorded which). The receptors shown here come from a woman younger than 35 who had recovered from COVID-19. Each CDR3 is given with its conserved first and last residue. Expanded clones are given a class, and other clones once, few, many or no size at all.

V gene	J gene	clone size	CDR3 protein
TRBV30	TRBJ1-1	.	CAWSSQGAEAFF
TRBV3-1/TRBV3-2	TRBJ1-2	.	CASSQEPSLLNYGYTF
TRBV5-1	TRBJ2-2	.	CASSSLAGGTGELFF
TRBV24-1	TRBJ2-3	.	CATSKQGADTQYF
TRBV5-4	TRBJ2-7	.	CASSSLGQGEGSYEQYF
TRBV11-2	TRBJ2-2	once	CASSLWSSGGELFF
TRBV7-9	TRBJ1-2	few	CASSPSGQGALGYTF
TRBV10-1	TRBJ2-7	.	CASSWRDSYEQYF
TRBV2	TRBJ2-2	.	CASSGTPTGGELFF
TRBV12-5	TRBJ2-7	.	CASGLKTSGGIYYEQYF
TRBV5-4	TRBJ2-3	many	CASSHWDSRTDTQYF
TRBV21-1	TRBJ1-1	few	CASSKVEAEITEAFF
TRBV6-1	TRBJ2-7	.	CASSEAQVYEQYF
TRBV5-1	TRBJ1-2	.	CASSSGSPPNYGYTF
TRBV5-1	TRBJ2-7	.	CASSLEGQGTSYEQYF
TRBV3-1/TRBV3-2	TRBJ1-5	.	CASSQVVYRHNQPQHF
TRBV10-3	TRBJ2-5	.	CAIRSTGRETQYF
TRBV5-1	TRBJ2-5	.	CASSLEKPGETQYF
TRBV6-4	TRBJ1-1	.	CASSERETGTEAFF
TRBV28	TRBJ2-5	.	CASSLLQLADEPQETQYF
TRBV7-9	TRBJ2-3	.	CASSSLTPGTMVTDTQYF
TRBV6-2/TRBV6-3	TRBJ1-2	.	CASSPTLDWLENYGYTF
TRBV9	TRBJ2-7	.	CASSVDLRDEQYF
TRBV29-1	TRBJ1-1	.	CSVEGLSRTNKAVTEAFF
TRBV13	TRBJ2-7	.	CASSSWTAYEQYF
TRBV12-3/TRBV12-4	TRBJ1-2	.	CASSLDRDYGYTF
TRBV15	TRBJ1-4	.	CATSSRSLGGGEKLFF
TRBV7-8	TRBJ2-7	.	CASSLKTGPTYEQYF
TRBV19	TRBJ1-6	.	CASSSSGEGGSPLHF
TRBV4-1	TRBJ1-2	.	CASSHPARTVRGGYTF
TRBV5-1	TRBJ2-3	.	CASSFGSSDTQYF
TRBV24-1	TRBJ1-5	.	CATSDREINQPQHF
TRBV5-1	TRBJ1-3	.	CASSSGQGATEGNTIYF
TRBV5-4	TRBJ2-5	.	CASSLDERGGRETQYF
TRBV30	TRBJ1-1	.	CAWSQGSPGEAFF
TRBV28	TRBJ1-3	.	CASSLGGLGNTIYF
TRBV27	TRBJ1-2	.	CASSRSPSMQGGGPYYGYTF
TRBV5-1	TRBJ1-3	.	CASSLYAGGSGNTIYF
TRBV10-3	TRBJ1-1	few	CAIRGGGNTEAFF
TRBV3-1/TRBV3-2	TRBJ2-5	.	CASSQDSQETQYF
TRBV19	TRBJ2-4	.	CASSIGGRAKNIQYF
TRBV3-1/TRBV3-2	TRBJ1-1	.	CASSQGGGREDTEAFF
TRBV29-1	TRBJ2-3	.	CSVGGAPEDTQYF
TRBV2	TRBJ1-1	.	CASSWSGTQGAFF
TRBV28	TRBJ2-3	.	CASRGSGPTDTQYF
TRBV30	TRBJ2-1	.	CAWSRALAGMNEQFF
TRBV7-6	TRBJ2-7	.	CASSLSGHGGYEQYF
TRBV28	TRBJ1-1	.	CASSWAGGNTEAFF
TRBV3-1/TRBV3-2	TRBJ1-1	once	CASSPPAEDSAFF
TRBV19	TRBJ1-4	.	CASSIGSQGEKLFF
TRBV18	TRBJ2-3	.	CASSLHAGGATSTDTQYF
TRBV3-1/TRBV3-2	TRBJ2-7	.	CASSQGTVSSYEQYF
TRBV5-1	TRBJ1-1	.	CASSLSTEQGSEAFF
TRBV28	TRBJ1-5	.	CASTLRGGAGPQHF
TRBV2	TRBJ2-1	.	CASSGIAGGPVEQFF